This T cell receptor (beta chain) was retrieved from a study of OX40 agonist ivuxolimab in advanced cancers. Findings of the study overall: The study found among the lowest clonal expansion in partial responders at 0.1-3.0 mg/kg.

About this clone: As yet, its antigen is unknown.

Sequencing was performed with immunoSEQ multiplex PCR; in TCRdb, only in-frame clones are kept and a portion is missing. Here the sample spans approximately 69,000 clones, about four fifths being singletons. Germline V gene lookup returns CDR1 SGHTA and CDR2 FQGNSA. Trimming at V came to 5 bases and at J to 3 bases, leaving 5 bases not matched to a gene. The CDR3 contains 14 residues. This sequence was found in an adult with an advanced solid tumor such as melanoma, head and neck, liver or kidney cancer. The V and J genes are TRBV7-2 and TRBJ2-7; TRBD1 matches 9 bases. Sequenced here: CD4+ or CD8+ T cells sorted from blood, sampled in a trial of the OX40 agonist ivuxolimab. The CDR3 protein is CASSTGTGYYEQYF. CDR3 bases: TGTGCCAGCAGCACCGGGACAGGGTACTACGAGCAGTACTTC. The variable domain in full, completed from reference TRBV7-2 and TRBJ2-7, reads GAGVSQSPSNKVTEKGKDVELRCDPISGHTALYWYRQSLGQGLEFLIYFQGNSAPDKSGLPSDRFSAERTGGSVSTLTIQRTQQEDSAVYLCASSTGTGYYEQYFGPGTRLTVT.